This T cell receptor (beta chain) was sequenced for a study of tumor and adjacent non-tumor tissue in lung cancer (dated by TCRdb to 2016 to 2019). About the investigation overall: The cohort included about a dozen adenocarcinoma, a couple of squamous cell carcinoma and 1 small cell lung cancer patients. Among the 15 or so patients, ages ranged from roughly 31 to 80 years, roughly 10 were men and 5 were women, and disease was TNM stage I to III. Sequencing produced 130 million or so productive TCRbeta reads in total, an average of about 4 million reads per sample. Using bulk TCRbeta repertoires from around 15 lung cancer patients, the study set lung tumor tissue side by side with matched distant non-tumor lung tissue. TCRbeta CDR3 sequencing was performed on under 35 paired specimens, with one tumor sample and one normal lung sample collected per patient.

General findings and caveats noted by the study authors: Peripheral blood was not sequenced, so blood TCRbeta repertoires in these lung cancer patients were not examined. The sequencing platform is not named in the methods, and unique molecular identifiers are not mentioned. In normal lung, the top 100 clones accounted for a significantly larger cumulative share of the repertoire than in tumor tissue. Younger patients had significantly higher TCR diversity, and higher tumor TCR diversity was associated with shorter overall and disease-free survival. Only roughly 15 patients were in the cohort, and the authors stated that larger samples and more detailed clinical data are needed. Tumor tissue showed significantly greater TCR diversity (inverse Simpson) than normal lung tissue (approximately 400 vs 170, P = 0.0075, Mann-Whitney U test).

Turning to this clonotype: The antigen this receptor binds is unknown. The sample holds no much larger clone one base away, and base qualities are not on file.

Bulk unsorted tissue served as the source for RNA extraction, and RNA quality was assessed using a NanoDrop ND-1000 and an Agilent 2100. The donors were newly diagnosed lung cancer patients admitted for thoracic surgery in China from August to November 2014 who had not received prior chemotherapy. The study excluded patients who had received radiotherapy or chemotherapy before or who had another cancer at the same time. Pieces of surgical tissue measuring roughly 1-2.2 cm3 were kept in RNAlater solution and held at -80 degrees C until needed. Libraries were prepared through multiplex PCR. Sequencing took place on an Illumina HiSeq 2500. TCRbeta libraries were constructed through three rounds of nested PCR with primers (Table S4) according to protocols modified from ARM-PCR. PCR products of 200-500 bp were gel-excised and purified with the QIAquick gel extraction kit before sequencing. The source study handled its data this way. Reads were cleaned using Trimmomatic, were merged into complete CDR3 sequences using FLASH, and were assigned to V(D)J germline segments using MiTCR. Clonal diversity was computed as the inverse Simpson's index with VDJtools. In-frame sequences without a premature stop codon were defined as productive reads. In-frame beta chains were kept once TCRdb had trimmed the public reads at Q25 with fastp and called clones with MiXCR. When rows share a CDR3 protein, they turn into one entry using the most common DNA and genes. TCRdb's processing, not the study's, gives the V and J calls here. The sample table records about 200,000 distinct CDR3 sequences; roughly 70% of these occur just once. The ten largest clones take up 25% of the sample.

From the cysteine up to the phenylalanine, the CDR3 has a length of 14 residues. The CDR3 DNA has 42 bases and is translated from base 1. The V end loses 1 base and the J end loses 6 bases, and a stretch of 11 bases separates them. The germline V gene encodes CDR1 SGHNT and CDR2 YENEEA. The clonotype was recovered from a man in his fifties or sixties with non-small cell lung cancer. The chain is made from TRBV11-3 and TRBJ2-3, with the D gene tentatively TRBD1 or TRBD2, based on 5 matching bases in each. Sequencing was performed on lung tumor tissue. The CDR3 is CASSLGDLTDTQYF. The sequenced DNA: TGTGCCAGCAGCTTAGGGGACCTTACCGATACGCAGTATTTT.